The present T cell receptor (beta chain) was sequenced within a study of blood T cells in healthy people across ages. About this clonotype: What it binds is unknown.

Study-wide results and limits: Reliance upon unsorted PBMCs precluded definitive naive versus antigen-experienced comparison. Percentage of naive T cells showed a strong correlation with TCR beta diversity.

PCR was performed a second time for about 7 to 11 cycles using a sample-barcoded 5' primer and a J-beta primer mix. TCRdb passed the 5' RACE reads through MiXCR, listing each CDR3 protein once. The data show about 1.4 million distinct CDR3 sequences, around 59% seen once. Those donating, healthy Caucasian individuals from Russia, were aged roughly 6 to 90. The amount of total RNA extracted per sample was at least 5 micrograms. From germline, CDR1 is SGHDN and CDR2 FVKESK. Trimming cost V 2 bases and J 4 bases, with 14 bases left between them. The CDR3 is 16 amino acids. Sequencing was carried out using blood. This sequence was found in a man aged 18-30 years in good health. The chain couples TRBV14 to TRBJ1-4; TRBD1 is a possible D gene (5 bases). CDR3 coding DNA: TGTGCCAGCAGCCAAAGGGCAGGGACCGGTAATGAAAAACTGTTTTTT. Amino acid sequence: CASSQRAGTGNEKLFF.